This T cell receptor (beta chain) was captured in a study of OX40 agonist ivuxolimab in advanced cancers. Across the study: Past anti-PD-1, anti-PD-L1 or anti-CTLA-4 therapy was accepted, and around 40% had received some. Two cutaneous melanoma patients and one hepatocellular carcinoma patient, three in all, had partial responses.

This clone showed up just once. The germline V and J ends were trimmed by 5 bases and 3 bases, with 16 bases remaining between them. CDR1 and CDR2 from the germline V gene are SEHNR and FQNEAQ (reference sequence). The CDR3 loop spans 16 amino acids. The repertoire was sequenced with immunoSEQ multiplex PCR; TCRdb's copy has only in-frame clones and lacks some. The sample lists about 40,000 clones, about nine tenths occurring once. Material: CD4+ or CD8+ T cells sorted from blood, obtained in a trial of the OX40 agonist ivuxolimab. This receptor was obtained from an adult with an advanced solid tumor such as melanoma, head and neck, liver or kidney cancer. The chain carries TRBV7-9 and TRBJ2-2, with D unresolved. CDR3 nucleotide sequence: TGTGCCAGCAGCCACCTCTCCGGTCTCTACACCGGGGAGCTGTTTTTT. Protein sequence: CASSHLSGLYTGELFF.